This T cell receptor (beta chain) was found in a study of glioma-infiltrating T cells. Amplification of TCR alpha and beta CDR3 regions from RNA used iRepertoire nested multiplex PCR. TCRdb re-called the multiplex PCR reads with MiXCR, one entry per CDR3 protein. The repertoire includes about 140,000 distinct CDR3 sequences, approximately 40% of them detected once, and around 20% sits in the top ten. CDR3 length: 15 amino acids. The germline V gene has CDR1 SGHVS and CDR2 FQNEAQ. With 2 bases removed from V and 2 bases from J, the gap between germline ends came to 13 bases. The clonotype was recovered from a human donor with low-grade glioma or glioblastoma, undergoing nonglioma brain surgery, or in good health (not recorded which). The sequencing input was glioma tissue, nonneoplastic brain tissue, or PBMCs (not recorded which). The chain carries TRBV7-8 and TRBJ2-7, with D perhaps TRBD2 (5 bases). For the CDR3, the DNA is TGTGCCAGCAGCTTACTGTTCGGACTCGCCTACGAGCAGTACTTC. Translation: CASSLLFGLAYEQYF.